This T cell receptor beta chain is drawn from a study of blood T cell repertoires in COVID-19. Concerning this clone: This sequence may be a read error, since a much larger clone differs from it by one base.

This CDR3 is built from 12 residues. Trimming removed 6 bases at V and 3 bases at J, with 9 bases between. CDR1 and CDR2 (germline): MDHEN, SYDVKM. Generated by immunoSEQ multiplex PCR, the TCRdb table keeps only in-frame clones and is missing some. The sample carries about 470,000 clones, about 90% recorded once. This TCR was sampled from a woman between 18 and 29 years old who had recovered from COVID-19. The sample consisted of PBMCs or T cells enriched from blood (not recorded which). This chain connects TRBV28 to TRBJ2-7; D is possibly TRBD2 (6 bases). In DNA form, the CDR3 reads TGTGCCAGCAGGCGGGGAAACTACGAGCAGTACTTC. Translation gives CASRRGNYEQYF.